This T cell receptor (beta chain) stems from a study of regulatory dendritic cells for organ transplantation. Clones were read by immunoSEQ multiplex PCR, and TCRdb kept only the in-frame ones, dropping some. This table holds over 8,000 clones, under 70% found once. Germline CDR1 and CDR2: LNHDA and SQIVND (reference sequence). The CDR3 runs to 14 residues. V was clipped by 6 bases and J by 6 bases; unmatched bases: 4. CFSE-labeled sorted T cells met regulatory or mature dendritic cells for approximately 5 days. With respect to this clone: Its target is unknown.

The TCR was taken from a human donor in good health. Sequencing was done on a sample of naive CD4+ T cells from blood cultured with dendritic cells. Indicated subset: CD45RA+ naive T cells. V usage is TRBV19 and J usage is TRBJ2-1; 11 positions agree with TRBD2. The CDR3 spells CASSVSGGANEQFF. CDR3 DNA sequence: TGTGCCAGTAGCGTTAGCGGGGGGGCCAATGAGCAGTTCTTC.